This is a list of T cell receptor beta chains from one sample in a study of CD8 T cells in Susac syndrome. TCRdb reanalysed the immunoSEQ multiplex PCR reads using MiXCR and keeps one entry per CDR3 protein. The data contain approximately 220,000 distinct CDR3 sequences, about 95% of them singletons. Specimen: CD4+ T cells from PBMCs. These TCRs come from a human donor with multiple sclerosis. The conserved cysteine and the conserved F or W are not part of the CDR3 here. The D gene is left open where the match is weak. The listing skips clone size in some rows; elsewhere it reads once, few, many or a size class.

CDR3aa: ASSHYRQERRAEAF
d_gene: NA
abundance: NA
v_gene: TRBV3-1

CDR3aa: ASSYEAGANSPLH
d_gene: NA
abundance: NA
v_gene: TRBV6-5

CDR3aa: ASSTRRTDTQY
d_gene: NA
abundance: once
v_gene: TRBV5-1

CDR3aa: ASSLAVGQPQH
d_gene: NA
abundance: NA
v_gene: TRBV5-8

CDR3aa: SALDYNEQF
d_gene: NA
abundance: NA
v_gene: TRBV20-1

CDR3aa: ASSLDPGTSDT
d_gene: NA
abundance: NA
v_gene: TRBV5-1

CDR3aa: ASSWANYGYT
d_gene: NA
abundance: NA
v_gene: TRBV2

CDR3aa: ASSVVGVGNEQF
d_gene: NA
abundance: NA
v_gene: TRBV9

CDR3aa: ASSLTGGFSYNEQF
d_gene: NA
abundance: NA
v_gene: TRBV7-9

CDR3aa: ASSDRAGKVDIQY
d_gene: NA
abundance: NA
v_gene: TRBV6-1

CDR3aa: SARGDEQF
d_gene: NA
abundance: NA
v_gene: TRBV20-1

CDR3aa: ASSQPGIGEQY
d_gene: NA
abundance: NA
v_gene: TRBV3-1

CDR3aa: SASPSPGNIQY
d_gene: NA
abundance: NA
v_gene: TRBV20-1

CDR3aa: ASTVGGTQNIQY
d_gene: TRBD2
abundance: NA
v_gene: TRBV7-9

CDR3aa: ASRPRRLRTDTQY
d_gene: NA
abundance: NA
v_gene: TRBV7-8

CDR3aa: ASSDTDLSGKLF
d_gene: NA
abundance: once
v_gene: TRBV2

CDR3aa: ATSKGGSPGYT
d_gene: NA
abundance: NA
v_gene: TRBV15

CDR3aa: ASSGAGYEQY
d_gene: NA
abundance: few
v_gene: TRBV18

CDR3aa: ASSAPLLRGDTQY
d_gene: NA
abundance: NA
v_gene: TRBV19

CDR3aa: SAILPGHTNTEAF
d_gene: NA
abundance: once
v_gene: TRBV20-1

CDR3aa: ASSLQGGWTDTQY
d_gene: NA
abundance: NA
v_gene: TRBV7-2

CDR3aa: ASSSGLAGARTDTQY
d_gene: TRBD2
abundance: NA
v_gene: TRBV5-6

CDR3aa: ASSPIDRPSGANVLT
d_gene: NA
abundance: NA
v_gene: TRBV19

CDR3aa: ASSPPNEKLF
d_gene: NA
abundance: NA
v_gene: TRBV18

CDR3aa: ASSPSFGETQY
d_gene: NA
abundance: NA
v_gene: TRBV6-5

CDR3aa: ATSHPSRHEQF
d_gene: NA
abundance: NA
v_gene: TRBV15

CDR3aa: ASSQLDRGAF
d_gene: TRBD1
abundance: NA
v_gene: TRBV3-1